This T cell receptor beta chain was retrieved from a study of cytomegalovirus exposure and HLA in healthy donors. Study-level points and caveats: Analyses of presence and absence presupposed an approximately uniform sequencing depth across donors.

J gave up 8 bases and V 5 bases, and 12 bases lay outside the gene matches. The CDR3 covers 14 residues. CDR1 SGHRS and CDR2 YFSETQ come from the germline V gene. 13 Jbeta primers and 60 Vbeta primers were used for the PCR. TCRdb's table, derived via immunoSEQ multiplex PCR, lists solely in-frame clones and lacks some. This sample has about 170,000 clones, with approximately 84% found just once. As concerns this clone: Its specificity is not known.

The TCR comes from a woman between 50 and 59 years old in good health and CMV-seropositive. The J gene is TRBJ1-2, the V gene TRBV5-1; 7 bases are shared with TRBD1. Material for sequencing was PBMCs. CDR3 sequence (DNA): TGCGCCAGCAGTGGAATAAGACAGGGCAGCGGCTACACCTTC. Its protein product is CASSGIRQGSGYTF.